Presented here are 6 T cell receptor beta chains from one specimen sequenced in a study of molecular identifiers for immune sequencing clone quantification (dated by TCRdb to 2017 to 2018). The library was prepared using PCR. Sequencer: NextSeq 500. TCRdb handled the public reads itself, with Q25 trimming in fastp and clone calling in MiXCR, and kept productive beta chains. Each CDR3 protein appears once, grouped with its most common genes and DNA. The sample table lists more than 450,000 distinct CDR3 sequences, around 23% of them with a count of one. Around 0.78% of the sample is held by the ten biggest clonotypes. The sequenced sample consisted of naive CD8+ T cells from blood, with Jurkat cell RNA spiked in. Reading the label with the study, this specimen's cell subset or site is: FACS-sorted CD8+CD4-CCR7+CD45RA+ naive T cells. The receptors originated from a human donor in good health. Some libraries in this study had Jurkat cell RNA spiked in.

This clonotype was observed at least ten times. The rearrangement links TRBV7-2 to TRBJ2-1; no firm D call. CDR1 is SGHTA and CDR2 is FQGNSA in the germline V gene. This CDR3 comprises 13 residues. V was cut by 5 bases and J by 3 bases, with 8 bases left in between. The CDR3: CASSALNYNEQFF. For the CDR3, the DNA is TGTGCCAGCAGCGCGCTTAACTACAATGAGCAGTTCTTC.

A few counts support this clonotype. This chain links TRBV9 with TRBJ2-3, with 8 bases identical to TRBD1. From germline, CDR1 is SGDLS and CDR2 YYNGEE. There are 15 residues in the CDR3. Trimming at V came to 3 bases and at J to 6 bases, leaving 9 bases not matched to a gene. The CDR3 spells CASSGWDRRSDTQYF. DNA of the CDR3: TGTGCCAGCAGCGGCTGGGACAGGAGGTCGGATACGCAGTATTTT.

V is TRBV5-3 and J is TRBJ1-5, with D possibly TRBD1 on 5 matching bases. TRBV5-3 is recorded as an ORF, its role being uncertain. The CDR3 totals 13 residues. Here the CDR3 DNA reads TGTGTCAGCAGCTGGGGGGGCAATCAGCCCCAGCATTTT. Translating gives CVSSWGGNQPQHF.

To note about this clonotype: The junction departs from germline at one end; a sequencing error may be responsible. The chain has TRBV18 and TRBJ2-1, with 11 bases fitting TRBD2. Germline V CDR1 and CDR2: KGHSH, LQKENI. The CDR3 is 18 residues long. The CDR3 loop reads CASSPTPGLAEPYNEQSF. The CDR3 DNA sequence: TGTGCCAGCTCACCGACTCCGGGACTAGCGGAGCCGTACAATGAGCAGTCCTTC.

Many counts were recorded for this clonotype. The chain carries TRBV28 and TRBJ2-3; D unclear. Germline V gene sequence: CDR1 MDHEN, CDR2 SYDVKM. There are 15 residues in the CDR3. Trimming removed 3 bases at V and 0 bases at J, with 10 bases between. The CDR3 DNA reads TGTGCCAGCAGTTTTCGCGGTCTTAGCACAGATACGCAGTATTTT. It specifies CASSFRGLSTDTQYF. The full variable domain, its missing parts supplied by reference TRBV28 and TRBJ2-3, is DVKVTQSSRYLVKRTGEKVFLECVQDMDHENMFWYRQDPGLGLRLIYFSYDVKMKEKGDIPEGYSVSREKKERFSLILESASTNQTSMYLCASSFRGLSTDTQYFGPGTRLTVL.

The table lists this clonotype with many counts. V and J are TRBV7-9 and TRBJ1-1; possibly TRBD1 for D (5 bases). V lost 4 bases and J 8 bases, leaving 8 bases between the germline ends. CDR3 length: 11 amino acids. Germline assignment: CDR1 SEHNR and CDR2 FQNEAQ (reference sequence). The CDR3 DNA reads TGTGCCAGCAGCTCGACAGTCGAAGCTTTCTTT. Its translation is CASSSTVEAFF.